This T cell receptor (beta chain) appears in the sequencing data of a study of breast tumors, draining lymph nodes, adjacent tissues (dated by TCRdb to 2016 to 2018). At the level of the whole study: In breast cancer patients, the study compared the TCR beta repertoires of tumor, adjacent nontumor tissue and axillary lymph nodes. In human breast cancer, the study set out to evaluate how tumor, surrounding tissue and draining lymph node repertoires relate to one another and whether T cells may move between these sites.

This clonotype has at least ten counts. What this receptor recognizes is not known. No qualities accompany the bases; no much larger clone lies one base away. TCRdb shows the sequencer as Illumina HiSeq 2000. Multiplex PCR amplification was used to build the TCR beta chain libraries. High-throughput sequencing was used to analyze the amplified TCR beta chain products. The raw public reads went through TCRdb reprocessing: fastp at Q25, MiXCR clone calling, in-frame beta chains kept. A single entry per CDR3 protein holds the most common genes and DNA from its merged rows. The sample table contains a few hundred thousand distinct CDR3 sequences; only one count was recorded for less than 40% of them. The ten largest clones capture 3% to 4% of the sample. Findings and caveats that apply to the study as a whole: Tumor T-cell repertoires showed less diversity than lymph node repertoires and more diversity than nontumor tissue repertoires, and tumor T-cell repertoires showed preferential V and J gene usage. The data were judged consistent with most tumor T cells deriving from the lymph node and then expanding within tumor tissue. The conclusion that tumor T cells originate in lymph nodes was presented as consistent with a hypothesis rather than as directly demonstrated. Tumor and nontumor tissue repertoires were found to be significantly more similar in luminal-like than in basal-like breast cancer.

Lymph node samples were obtained from the axillary draining lymph nodes of breast cancer patients. Trimming removed 6 bases from V and 2 bases from J, leaving 11 bases between the germline ends. The germline V gene (reference sequence) gives CDR1 as DFQATT and CDR2 as SNEGSKA. The CDR3 runs 12 amino acids, cysteine and phenylalanine included. The only DNA kept is the CDR3, 36 bases in frame from the first base. The clonotype was recovered from a female donor with breast cancer. Some clones in this sample may be carry-over from other donors' samples. Sequenced material: axillary lymph node tissue. The chain uses TRBV20-1 and TRBJ2-7; the D gene cannot be resolved reliably. CDR3 sequence: CSAIGRAYEQYF. The nucleotide sequence is given as TGCAGTGCAATAGGACGAGCCTACGAGCAGTACTTC.